A single sample is the source of the 17 T cell receptor beta chains below, sequenced in a study of identical twins. TCRdb re-derived calls from the 5' RACE reads in MiXCR, one entry per CDR3 protein. The sample has about 890,000 distinct CDR3 sequences, approximately 13% seen once. The data were also submitted as part of a second study, on yellow fever vaccine responses in identical twins.

Sequenced material: PBMCs. These receptor sequences come from a woman aged 18 to 35 in good health.

The chain is built from TRBV4-1 and TRBJ2-1, with TRBD2 identical over 7 bases. The CDR3 consists of 16 residues. The trim removed 0 bases at V and 12 bases at J, leaving 14 bases unmatched. The germline CDR1 and CDR2 sequences are MGHRA and YSYEKL. CDR3 DNA sequence: TGCGCCAGCAGCCAAGATTGGTGGACTAGGATGAGTGGGCAGTTCTTC. The encoded protein is CASSQDWWTRMSGQFF.

The V call is TRBV24-1, the J call TRBJ2-2; possible D gene TRBD2, 5 bases. V was clipped by 9 bases and J by 4 bases, with 11 bases between them. Germline CDR1 reads KGHDR; CDR2 reads SFDVKD. This CDR3 has 13 amino acids. CDR3 DNA: TGTGCCACCCGGCCGGGGTTCACCGGGGAGCTGTTTTTT. Protein sequence: CATRPGFTGELFF.

The chain has TRBV27 and TRBJ1-2, with no clear D. This CDR3 has 13 amino acids. Germline V gene sequence: CDR1 MNHEY, CDR2 SMNVEV (reference sequence). V was pared by 5 bases and J by 8 bases, with 15 bases between. For the CDR3, the DNA is TGTGCCAGCAGTCAGTTTATAGGGAGCGGCTACACCTTC. It specifies CASSQFIGSGYTF.

This clonotype was counted only a few times. This chain joins TRBV18 and TRBJ2-5; D is unclear. This CDR3 is 14 amino acids long. Germline V gene sequence: CDR1 KGHSH, CDR2 LQKENI. V shed 1 base and J shed 0 bases, with 6 bases lying between them. CDR3 coding DNA: TGTGCCAGCTCACCACAGGAGTACCAAGAGACCCAGTACTTC. As protein: CASSPQEYQETQYF.

The CDR3 is CASSGTDKAFF. The DNA for the CDR3 is TGTGCCAGCAGCGGGACCGACAAAGCTTTCTTT. V gene TRBV7-9 combines with J gene TRBJ1-1; D possibly corresponds to TRBD1 (5 bases). There are 11 residues in the CDR3. Trimming cost V 5 bases and J 9 bases, with 10 bases left between them. Germline CDR1 is SEHNR and CDR2 is FQNEAQ (reference sequence).

This clonotype was observed a handful of times. This chain connects TRBV2 to TRBJ2-1, with 12 bases matching TRBD1. Looked up from germline, CDR1 is SNHLY and CDR2 is FYNNEI. The CDR3 covers 15 residues. The V and J ends lost 6 bases and 6 bases, in that order; junction bases with no gene match: 6. The chain's CDR3 is CASSLGTGGINEQFF. In nucleotides, the CDR3 is TGTGCCAGCAGCCTAGGGACAGGGGGCATCAATGAGCAGTTCTTC.

V gene TRBV4-1 combines with J gene TRBJ2-4, with D perhaps TRBD1 or TRBD2 (5 bases each). Trimming removed 6 bases from V and 8 bases from J, with 17 bases in between. The CDR3 runs 14 residues. CDR1 MGHRA and CDR2 YSYEKL come from the germline V gene. In DNA form, the CDR3 reads TGCGCCAGCAGAGATGAGTCTGGGGGAGACATTCAGTACTTC. Its protein is CASRDESGGDIQYF.

This clonotype came up many times. The chain employs TRBV28 and TRBJ2-7; 11 nucleotides line up with TRBD1. The V gene end was trimmed by 6 bases and the J gene end by 6 bases; junction bases not matched to a gene: 4. The CDR3 is made up of 13 amino acids. Germline V CDR1 and CDR2: MDHEN, SYDVKM. The CDR3 sequence is CASRRDRGSEQYV. CDR3 sequence (DNA): TGTGCCAGCAGGCGGGACAGGGGGAGCGAGCAGTACGTC.

The J gene is TRBJ2-3, the V gene TRBV11-2; D uncertain. CDR1 is SGHAT and CDR2 is FQNNGV in the germline V gene. The CDR3 contains 14 residues. V lost 4 bases, J lost 0 bases, and 8 bases lay in between. Here the CDR3 DNA reads TGTGCCAGCAGCTCCCCAAGGAGCACAGATACGCAGTATTTT. Residues: CASSSPRSTDTQYF.

Many counts were recorded for this clonotype. The rearrangement links TRBV20-1 to TRBJ1-6; maybe TRBD1 (6 bases). This CDR3 contains 13 residues. Trimming took off 3 bases at V and 9 bases at J, with 12 bases between the two ends. In germline, CDR1 is DFQATT, CDR2 SNEGSKA (reference sequence). The CDR3 spells CSARPQGSSPLHF. The CDR3 coding sequence is TGCAGTGCTAGGCCACAGGGTAGTTCACCCCTCCACTTT.

This clonotype was found a few times. The CDR3 here is CSASPPLAGHNEQFF. CDR3 DNA sequence: TGCAGTGCTAGTCCCCCGCTAGCGGGGCACAATGAGCAGTTCTTC. This chain links TRBV20-1 with TRBJ2-1; 9 positions match TRBD2. V gave up 3 bases and J gave up 5 bases; unmatched junction bases: 8. The CDR3 has 15 amino acids. Germline V gene data show CDR1 as DFQATT and CDR2 as SNEGSKA (reference sequence).

The rearrangement links TRBV18 to TRBJ2-7; D perhaps matches TRBD1 (6 bases). Germline CDR1 reads KGHSH; CDR2 reads LQKENI. The CDR3 runs to 15 residues. Trimming took 6 bases from V and 3 from J, leaving 18 bases between them. The CDR3 DNA reads TGTGCCAGCTCCCATACCGGGACACCGGGCTACGAGCAGTACTTC. Amino acid sequence: CASSHTGTPGYEQYF.

This clonotype came up a few times. The genes are TRBV11-2 and TRBJ2-7; D unresolved. Germline lookup yields CDR1 SGHAT and CDR2 FQNNGV. The V gene lost 5 bases and the J gene lost 6 bases, with 14 bases spanning the gap. This CDR3 is built from 13 residues. The CDR3 protein is CASSLVGPFEQYF. CDR3 nucleotides: TGTGCCAGCAGCCTAGTGGGCCCATTCGAGCAGTACTTC.

This sequence joins TRBV6-5 and TRBJ1-5, with 8 bases lining up with TRBD1. After removal of 2 bases from V and 2 bases from J, the junction contained 2 bases not matched to a gene. The germline V gene has CDR1 MNHEY and CDR2 SVGAGI. There are 15 residues in the CDR3. In nucleotides, the CDR3 is TGTGCCAGCAGTTACGACAGGGGTGGCAATCAGCCCCAGCATTTT. Translation gives CASSYDRGGNQPQHF.

This clonotype was picked up many times. This chain connects TRBV29-1 to TRBJ1-2, with 7 nucleotides matching TRBD1. Unmatched junction bases numbered 8, after V lost 1 base and J lost 0 bases. The CDR3 loop spans 16 amino acids. Per the germline V gene, CDR1 is SQVTM and CDR2 is ANQGSEA. CDR3: CSVEGPDRASNYGYTF. The CDR3 DNA reads as TGCAGCGTTGAAGGCCCCGACAGGGCGTCTAACTATGGCTACACCTTC.

This clonotype was observed a handful of times. The chain joins TRBV12-3 or TRBV12-4 to TRBJ2-7; 11 bases map to TRBD2. CDR3 length: 15 residues. V was pared by 6 bases and J by 2 bases, with 6 bases of the junction left unmatched. CDR3 nucleotide sequence: TGTGCCAGCAGCTCGGGACTAGCGGAAACCTACGAGCAGTACTTC. It specifies CASSSGLAETYEQYF.

The J gene is TRBJ2-1, the V gene TRBV7-9, with D perhaps matching TRBD1 or TRBD2 (5 bases each). The V end lost 3 bases, the J end lost 6 bases, and 12 bases lay between the germline ends. The length of the CDR3 is 14 residues. The V gene's germline CDR1 is SEHNR and CDR2 FQNEAQ (reference sequence). The CDR3 nucleotides are TGTGCCAGCAGCTTCGGGACGTACGGCAATGAGCAGTTCTTC. It is translated as CASSFGTYGNEQFF.